The next 25 T cell receptor beta chains were all read from a single sample in a study of blood T cells in healthy people across ages. PCR was performed a second time for about 7 to 11 cycles using a sample-barcoded 5' primer and a J-beta primer mix. TCRdb passed the 5' RACE reads through MiXCR, listing each CDR3 protein once. The sample carries some 1 million distinct CDR3 sequences, 40% to 55% recorded once. The sequenced material came from blood. The origin of the receptors is a woman aged 60-70 years in good health.

The CDR3 loop is CSAPPEADEQFF. CDR3 nucleotides: TGCAGTGCTCCCCCGGAAGCGGACGAGCAGTTCTTC. The chain is built from TRBV20-1 and TRBJ2-1, with a tentative D call TRBD2 (5 bases). In germline, CDR1 is DFQATT, CDR2 SNEGSKA (reference sequence). This CDR3 has 12 amino acids. V lost 5 bases to trimming and J lost 10 bases, with 15 bases between them.

As for this clonotype: Possible read error: a much larger clone is one base away. The chain has TRBV20-1 and TRBJ2-5; 12 nucleotides align to TRBD2. CDR3 size: 14 residues. Germline V CDR1 and CDR2: DFQATT, SNEGSKA (reference sequence). V lost 3 bases, J lost 12 bases, and 11 bases stayed unmatched. This CDR3 is CSASAETSGGRKYF. CDR3 DNA: TGCAGTGCTAGTGCAGAGACTAGCGGGGGACGGAAGTACTTC.

A few counts support this clonotype. The gene calls are TRBV2 and TRBJ2-4, with 8 bases fitting TRBD1. The CDR3 covers 15 residues. CDR1 and CDR2 (germline): SNHLY, FYNNEI. The junction had 8 bases not matched to a gene; V was cut back by 6 bases and J by 4 bases. The CDR3 DNA is TGTGCCAGCAGGGACAGGGTGACGGGAAAAAACATTCAGTACTTC. Its translation is CASRDRVTGKNIQYF.

This clonotype has only a few counts. The J gene is TRBJ1-2, the V gene TRBV10-3, with a possible D match to TRBD1 (5 bases). Per the germline V gene, CDR1 is ENHRY and CDR2 is SYGVKD. V dropped 9 bases and J dropped 0 bases, with 17 bases sitting between them. This CDR3 has 15 amino acids. In DNA, the CDR3 is TGTGCCATTAGGGGCGCTGGGATACCTAACTATGGCTACACCTTC. It is translated as CAIRGAGIPNYGYTF.

This chain links TRBV29-1 with TRBJ1-2, with 8 bases lining up with TRBD1. The CDR3 length is 12 residues. V was pared by 5 bases and J by 8 bases, with 7 bases of the junction left unmatched. The germline gives CDR1 SQVTM, CDR2 ANQGSEA. CDR3 nucleotide sequence: TGCAGCGTTCAACAGGGGGTAGTCGGCTACACCTTC. Amino acid sequence: CSVQQGVVGYTF.

The J gene is TRBJ2-7, the V gene TRBV30; 7 bases fit TRBD1. The V and J ends lost 4 bases and 4 bases, in that order; junction bases with no gene match: 7. Germline CDR1 reads GTSNPN; CDR2 reads SVGIG (reference sequence). The CDR3 length is 13 residues. The CDR3, as DNA: TGTGCCTGGAAGGTACAGGGGATGTACGAGCAGTACTTC. This gives the protein CAWKVQGMYEQYF.

This clonotype was seen a few times. The rearrangement links TRBV29-1 to TRBJ1-6; D is perhaps TRBD1 (5 bases). Germline-derived CDR1 and CDR2 are SQVTM and ANQGSEA. Trimming shortened V by 4 bases and J by 0 bases, and 10 bases separated the two germline ends. The CDR3 is 15 residues long. CDR3 sequence reads: CSVVEGSSYNSPLHF. DNA of the CDR3: TGCAGCGTTGTCGAGGGGAGCTCCTATAATTCACCCCTCCACTTT.

This clonotype was detected only once. The chain couples TRBV12-5 to TRBJ2-1; the D is unclear. CDR1 and CDR2 (germline): LGHNT, FRNRAP. The CDR3 runs to 14 residues. The V end was cut by 11 bases, the J end by 0 bases, with 14 bases between. The CDR3 sequence is CAGRESSSYNEQFF. As DNA, the CDR3 is TGTGCTGGGCGAGAGTCAAGCTCCTACAATGAGCAGTTCTTC.

This clonotype was seen a few times. V gene TRBV30 combines with J gene TRBJ2-7, with 9 bases identical to TRBD1. Germline V gives CDR1 GTSNPN, CDR2 SVGIG (reference sequence). The CDR3 extends over 12 amino acids. Trimming took 4 bases from V and 4 from J; bases not matched to a gene: 2. CDR3 amino acids: CAWNDRGYEQYF. The CDR3 DNA is TGTGCCTGGAACGACAGGGGGTACGAGCAGTACTTC.

The rearrangement links TRBV6-1 to TRBJ2-7; 8 nucleotides agree with TRBD2. The trim removed 2 bases at V and 2 bases at J, leaving 8 bases unmatched. CDR1 and CDR2 (germline): MNHNS, SASEGT. This CDR3 region has 16 residues. The CDR3 DNA is TGTGCCAGCAGTGAATACGGGGGGGAGTTTACCTACGAGCAGTACTTC. Translating gives CASSEYGGEFTYEQYF.

This clonotype was detected many times. The chain joins TRBV7-8 to TRBJ2-5, with 8 nucleotides matching TRBD2. The CDR3 totals 15 residues. V dropped 6 bases and J dropped 2; count of bases not matched to a gene: 8. Germline lookup yields CDR1 SGHVS and CDR2 FQNEAQ. CDR3 loop: CASSQPLAAQETQYF. The CDR3 bases are TGTGCCAGCAGTCAGCCACTAGCGGCTCAAGAGACCCAGTACTTC.

The sample holds one count of this clonotype. The V and J genes are TRBV5-1 and TRBJ2-5, with D tentatively TRBD2 (6 bases). The CDR3 sequence is 13 residues long. Trimming shortened V by 4 bases and J by 7 bases, and 14 bases separated the two germline ends. Looked up from germline, CDR1 is SGHRS and CDR2 is YFSETQ. DNA for the CDR3: TGCGCCAGCAGCCGCCAGGGAGGTGGGACCCAGTACTTC. This codes for CASSRQGGGTQYF.

The chain couples TRBV9 to TRBJ2-3; 8 nucleotides agree with TRBD1. Per the germline V gene, CDR1 is SGDLS and CDR2 is YYNGEE. Losses at the gene ends were 0 bases for V and 4 bases for J; bases not matched to a gene: 4. The CDR3 spans 15 residues. The CDR3 spells CASSVDGQGADTQYF. CDR3 nucleotides: TGTGCCAGCAGCGTAGACGGACAGGGCGCAGATACGCAGTATTTT.

This sequence joins TRBV12-5 and TRBJ1-2; D is ambiguous. Germline lookup yields CDR1 LGHNT and CDR2 FRNRAP. The CDR3 sequence is 18 residues long. Trimming left V 0 bases short and J 2 bases short, with 19 bases between. CDR3 DNA: TGTGCTAGTGGTTTGGTCACCAACGGGAGAGACCGAAACTATGGCTACACCTTC. Encoded protein: CASGLVTNGRDRNYGYTF.

Notes on this clonotype: At one boundary the junction diverges from the germline segment, which might be a read error. The CDR3 reads CASSQERGNYGHTF. The CDR3 nucleotides are TGTGCCAGCAGCCAAGAGCGGGGTAACTATGGCCACACCTTC. The chain links TRBV3-1 to TRBJ1-2, with D uncertain. The V gene's germline CDR1 is LGHDT and CDR2 YNNKEL (reference sequence). This CDR3 region has 14 residues.

This clonotype was detected only a few times. This chain joins TRBV6-1 and TRBJ2-7; D gene ambiguous. Germline V gives CDR1 MNHNS, CDR2 SASEGT. The V gene lost 7 bases and the J gene lost 6 bases, with 10 bases spanning the gap. This CDR3 has 11 residues. The CDR3 DNA follows: TGTGCCAGCATTGGGTTCGGCGAGCAGTACTTC. It translates to CASIGFGEQYF.

This sequence joins TRBV2 and TRBJ1-2; no clear D. The CDR3 sequence is 12 residues long. V was trimmed by 8 bases and J by 6 bases, leaving 13 bases between them. The germline gives CDR1 SNHLY, CDR2 FYNNEI. CDR3 loop: CASLTGVDGYTF. The CDR3, as DNA: TGTGCCAGCCTAACCGGGGTGGATGGCTACACCTTC.

The sample holds one count of this clonotype. The V gene is TRBV2, the J gene TRBJ1-2; TRBD1 agrees at 7 bases. Germline CDR1 and CDR2: SNHLY and FYNNEI. The V and J ends lost 9 bases and 7 bases, in that order; junction bases with no gene match: 14. The CDR3 is made up of 14 amino acids. CDR3 nucleotide sequence: TGTGCCAGTCCGGAGGACAGGAACGCTCCTGGCTACACCTTC. This gives the protein CASPEDRNAPGYTF.

This clonotype has only a few counts. V and J are TRBV6-2 or TRBV6-3 and TRBJ2-1; a weak D match, TRBD1 (6 bases). The germline CDR1 and CDR2 sequences are MNHEY and SVGEGT. V lost 10 bases and J 7 bases, leaving 20 bases between the germline ends. This CDR3 region has 14 residues. DNA of the CDR3: TGTGCCACAGCTCAGGGATGGGGGACAAATGAGCAGTTCTTC. The encoded protein is CATAQGWGTNEQFF.

The V and J genes are TRBV2 and TRBJ2-5; 10 bases line up with TRBD2. Germline-derived CDR1 and CDR2 are SNHLY and FYNNEI. Trimming removed 6 bases from V and 11 bases from J; junction bases left unmatched: 12. The CDR3 runs to 14 residues. Here the CDR3 DNA reads TGTGCCAGCAGGGGGGCTAGCGGGAGAGGAGAGCAGTACTTC. Translation: CASRGASGRGEQYF.

The chain combines TRBV5-1 with TRBJ2-1, with 16 bases matching TRBD2. V was clipped by 1 base and J by 1 base; unmatched bases: 5. The CDR3 covers 19 residues. Germline V gene sequence: CDR1 SGHRS, CDR2 YFSETQ. The chain's CDR3 is CASSLLPGLAGGSYNEQFF. The DNA of the CDR3 is TGCGCCAGCAGCTTGCTCCCGGGACTAGCGGGAGGGTCCTACAATGAGCAGTTCTTC.

The V gene is TRBV27, the J gene TRBJ2-1; 7 bases are shared with TRBD1. Germline-derived CDR1 and CDR2 are MNHEY and SMNVEV (reference sequence). The CDR3 runs 17 residues. With V trimmed by 0 bases and J by 0 bases, 5 bases remained unmatched. The CDR3 DNA follows: TGTGCCAGCAGTTTATCCTTGGGGGACAGCTCCTACAATGAGCAGTTCTTC. It yields the protein CASSLSLGDSSYNEQFF.

There are a few counts of this clonotype. This chain joins TRBV6-5 and TRBJ2-5; tentatively, D is TRBD1 (5 bases). The V gene's germline CDR1 is MNHEY and CDR2 SVGAGI. The germline V and J ends were trimmed by 0 bases and 0 bases, with 11 bases remaining between them. The CDR3 is 16 residues long. CDR3 nucleotide sequence: TGTGCCAGCAGTTACTCCTGGACAAGCCACCAAGAGACCCAGTACTTC. This gives the protein CASSYSWTSHQETQYF.

This clonotype occurred a few times. CDR3 nucleotide sequence: TGTGCCAGCAGTTACCCCCTCGACCCACCGCTCGAGCAGTACTTC. It codes for CASSYPLDPPLEQYF. V gene TRBV6-2 or TRBV6-3 combines with J gene TRBJ2-5; D not resolved. The assigned J gene may be wrong: the sequence end matches TRBJ2-7 better. From germline, CDR1 is MNHEY and CDR2 SVGEGT. The CDR3 is 15 amino acids.

The rearrangement uses TRBV18 and TRBJ2-3; D remains ambiguous. The germline V gene encodes CDR1 KGHSH and CDR2 LQKENI. Trimming cost V 6 bases and J 2 bases, with 12 bases left between them. CDR3 size: 14 residues. The CDR3 loop reads CASSMGSPTDTQYF. The CDR3 DNA sequence: TGTGCCAGCTCGATGGGTTCCCCCACAGATACGCAGTATTTT.